The 32 T cell receptor beta chains below all came from one sample that was sequenced in a study of cytomegalovirus exposure and HLA in healthy donors. In the PCR, 60 Vbeta and 13 Jbeta primers were used. Sequencing used immunoSEQ multiplex PCR; TCRdb keeps in-frame clones, though not all of them. This table has about 130,000 clones, 84% appearing once. Sample: PBMCs. The receptors shown here come from a woman aged 18-30 years in good health and CMV-seropositive.

This clone was counted a single time. J is TRBJ1-6 and V is TRBV7-8; TRBD1 agrees at 7 bases. CDR1 is SGHVS and CDR2 is FQNEAQ in the germline V gene. The CDR3 sequence is 16 residues long. V shed 6 bases, J shed 10 bases, and the junction held 15 bases outside the gene matches. For the CDR3, the DNA is TGTGCCAGCAGGAAACACAGGGGATCGTTGGGATCACCCCTCCACTTT. Residues: CASRKHRGSLGSPLHF.

This chain uses TRBV19 with TRBJ1-2; the D is unclear. CDR1 and CDR2 from the germline V gene are LNHDA and SQIVND (reference sequence). Trimming took off 6 bases at V and 8 bases at J, with 16 bases between the two ends. CDR3 size: 13 residues. CDR3 residues: CASSRLGDRGYTF. CDR3 nucleotide sequence: TGTGCCAGTAGCAGACTCGGGGATCGGGGCTACACCTTC.

The genes are TRBV2 and TRBJ2-5; 8 nucleotides align to TRBD2. The V and J ends lost 2 bases and 5 bases, in that order; junction bases with no gene match: 4. Germline V gene lookup returns CDR1 SNHLY and CDR2 FYNNEI. The CDR3 is 14 amino acids. The CDR3 loop is CASSERGGGETQYF. In nucleotides, the CDR3 is TGTGCCAGCAGTGAACGTGGCGGGGGGGAGACCCAGTACTTC.

The genes are TRBV18 and TRBJ2-5; 8 nucleotides align to TRBD2. Germline V gene sequence: CDR1 KGHSH, CDR2 LQKENI. This CDR3 spans 17 amino acids. V lost 3 bases, J lost 5 bases, and 14 bases stayed unmatched. CDR3 DNA: TGTGCCAGCTCACCCCCGGGACGGGGGGGCCTAGGGGAGACCCAGTACTTC. It is translated as CASSPPGRGGLGETQYF.

The gene calls are TRBV9 and TRBJ2-1; a weak D match, TRBD2 (8 bases). The CDR3 sequence is 15 residues long. Germline values: CDR1 SGDLS, CDR2 YYNGEE. V was pared by 4 bases and J by 8 bases, with 19 bases between. DNA of the CDR3: TGTGCCAGCAGCCCCAGGGGGGCGGGGGGCCATGAGCAGTTCTTC. Encoded protein: CASSPRGAGGHEQFF.

The chain's CDR3 is CASSQDRQQETQYF. As DNA, the CDR3 is TGCGCCAGCAGCCAAGACCGACAGCAAGAGACCCAGTACTTC. The chain links TRBV4-1 to TRBJ2-5; tentative D call: TRBD1 (5 bases). CDR3 length: 14 residues. The V end lost 0 bases, the J end lost 2 bases, and 7 bases lay between the germline ends. Germline lookup yields CDR1 MGHRA and CDR2 YSYEKL.

The chain carries TRBV2 and TRBJ1-1; a possible D gene is TRBD1 (5 bases). V was pared by 6 bases and J by 1 base, with 12 bases between. The germline V gene encodes CDR1 SNHLY and CDR2 FYNNEI. The length of the CDR3 is 14 residues. Here the CDR3 reads CASSLGAENTEAFF. Written as DNA, the CDR3 is TGTGCCAGCAGCCTAGGGGCAGAGAACACTGAAGCTTTCTTT.

The V gene is TRBV19, the J gene TRBJ1-3; unclear D gene. Per germline, CDR1 LNHDA and CDR2 SQIVND (reference sequence). V was shortened by 7 bases and J by 2 bases, with 12 bases between the two germline ends. The CDR3 has 14 amino acids. The CDR3 nucleotides read TGTGCCAGTAAGGCAGGAGGACCTGGAAACACCATATATTTT. The encoded protein is CASKAGGPGNTIYF.

This clone has a handful of counts. The chain combines TRBV18 with TRBJ2-5; 9 bases map to TRBD1. After removal of 3 bases from V and 1 base from J, the junction contained 3 bases not matched to a gene. Germline V CDR1 and CDR2: KGHSH, LQKENI. The CDR3 runs to 15 residues. CDR3 loop: CASSPGGQGQETQYF. CDR3 coding DNA: TGTGCCAGCTCACCGGGGGGACAGGGCCAAGAGACCCAGTACTTC.

This rearrangement joins TRBV19 to TRBJ2-7, with D possibly matching TRBD2 (5 bases). V gave up 6 bases and J gave up 6 bases, with 18 bases separating them. Germline V gene sequence: CDR1 LNHDA, CDR2 SQIVND (reference sequence). The CDR3 totals 14 residues. The chain's CDR3 is CASSSLGQDSEQYF. In DNA form, the CDR3 reads TGTGCCAGTAGCTCCCTAGGGCAGGACTCCGAGCAGTACTTC.

Only a few counts were recorded for this clone. The chain couples TRBV30 to TRBJ2-3, with 7 bases lining up with TRBD2. The length of the CDR3 is 15 residues. Germline V gives CDR1 GTSNPN, CDR2 SVGIG (reference sequence). In nucleotides, the CDR3 is TGTACAATCTCGTCGGGGCTAGCGGGCACAGATACGCAGTATTTT. This translates into CTISSGLAGTDTQYF.

A note on this clone: This specimen includes other DNA sequences encoding the same CDR3. The rearrangement links TRBV5-1 to TRBJ1-4, with D perhaps matching TRBD1 (5 bases). The CDR3 is 14 amino acids. From germline, CDR1 is SGHRS and CDR2 YFSETQ. With 0 bases removed from V and 5 bases from J, the gap between germline ends came to 8 bases. This CDR3 is CASSLGGLNEKLFF. The CDR3 nucleotides read TGCGCCAGCAGCTTGGGGGGCCTGAATGAAAAACTGTTTTTT.

This clone was recorded only once. This chain links TRBV5-1 with TRBJ2-2; D is possibly TRBD2 (5 bases). This CDR3 comprises 16 residues. Trimming removed 0 bases at V and 0 bases at J, with 9 bases between. Looked up from germline, CDR1 is SGHRS and CDR2 is YFSETQ. The CDR3 nucleotides are TGCGCCAGCAGCTTGGACGGGGATTCGAACACCGGGGAGCTGTTTTTT. The encoded protein is CASSLDGDSNTGELFF.

The chain couples TRBV6-5 to TRBJ2-5; 10 bases are a match to TRBD1. The J call may be mistaken, given a closer DNA end match to TRBJ2-7. The length of the CDR3 is 14 residues. Germline CDR1 and CDR2: MNHEY and SVGAGI. The CDR3 nucleotides are TGTGCCAGCAGTTGGGGACAGGGGTCTAACGAGCAGTACTTC. It is translated as CASSWGQGSNEQYF.

The V and J genes are TRBV11-2 and TRBJ1-1; perhaps TRBD1 as D (6 bases). Germline CDR1 SGHAT, CDR2 FQNNGV. This CDR3 contains 13 residues. Trimming removed 6 bases from V and 6 bases from J, with 14 bases in between. The CDR3 region is CASSIIQGAEAFF. In nucleotides, the CDR3 is TGTGCCAGCAGTATTATACAGGGTGCTGAAGCTTTCTTT.

V gene TRBV2 combines with J gene TRBJ2-3; 9 positions agree with TRBD2. The CDR3 extends over 14 amino acids. In germline, CDR1 is SNHLY, CDR2 FYNNEI. J lost 4 bases, V lost 8 bases, and 7 bases had no gene match. The CDR3 DNA reads as TGTGCCAGCTCTGCGGGGGGGTCCTCAGATACGCAGTATTTT. Its protein product is CASSAGGSSDTQYF.

V is TRBV5-1 and J is TRBJ1-2; TRBD1 aligns across 7 bases. The CDR3 has 15 residues. Germline V gene lookup returns CDR1 SGHRS and CDR2 YFSETQ. Trimming removed 4 bases from V and 4 bases from J; junction bases left unmatched: 10. The CDR3 sequence: CASSPGLTGAYGYTF. CDR3 nucleotide sequence: TGCGCCAGCAGCCCGGGCCTTACAGGGGCCTATGGCTACACCTTC.

The gene calls are TRBV27 and TRBJ1-5; 8 bases align to TRBD1. CDR1 MNHEY and CDR2 SMNVEV come from the germline V gene (reference sequence). The CDR3 is 15 amino acids. V trimming: 4 bases; J trimming: 4 bases; junction bases outside the gene matches: 6. The CDR3 loop reads CASSSGGRGNQPQHF. CDR3 nucleotide sequence: TGTGCCAGCAGTTCAGGGGGCCGGGGAAATCAGCCCCAGCATTTT.

The rearrangement uses TRBV28 and TRBJ2-3; no clear D. The CDR3 spans 14 residues. Germline CDR1 MDHEN, CDR2 SYDVKM. The ends were cut back, 5 bases at V and 4 bases at J, with 13 bases in the middle. CDR3: CASSLGLASDTQYF. The CDR3 coding sequence is TGTGCCAGCAGTCTAGGATTAGCTTCAGATACGCAGTATTTT.

The V gene is TRBV27, the J gene TRBJ2-5; 9 bases align to TRBD1. The CDR3 has 15 residues. From germline, CDR1 is MNHEY and CDR2 SMNVEV (reference sequence). Trimming at V came to 5 bases and at J to 0 bases, leaving 4 bases not matched to a gene. The CDR3 here is CASSTQGAHQETQYF. The CDR3 DNA reads TGTGCCAGCAGTACACAGGGGGCTCACCAAGAGACCCAGTACTTC.

The chain couples TRBV29-1 to TRBJ2-5; TRBD2 matches 10 bases. CDR3 length equals 14 residues. Germline CDR1 and CDR2: SQVTM and ANQGSEA. V shed 4 bases and J 4 bases; nucleotides not matched to a gene: 6. The DNA for the CDR3 is TGCAGCGTTGGCCTAGCGGGGGAGGGAGAGACCCAGTACTTC. Translating gives CSVGLAGEGETQYF. Drawing the rest from reference TRBV29-1 and TRBJ2-5, the complete variable domain is SAVISQKPSRDICQRGTSLTIQCQVDSQVTMMFWYRQQPGQSLTLIATANQGSEATYESGFVIDKFPISRPNLTFSTLTVSNMSPEDSSIYLCSVGLAGEGETQYFGPGTRLLVL.

The chain couples TRBV15 to TRBJ2-3; tentatively, D is TRBD2 (5 bases). V was pared by 5 bases and J by 1 base, with 7 bases between. The CDR3 covers 13 residues. Germline V gene lookup returns CDR1 LNHNV and CDR2 YYDKDF (reference sequence). CDR3 residues: CATSPGGTDTQYF. Written as DNA, the CDR3 is TGTGCCACCAGCCCCGGGGGCACAGATACGCAGTATTTT.

V usage is TRBV6-5 and J usage is TRBJ1-2, with a possible D match to TRBD1 (5 bases). This CDR3 is 14 amino acids long. Germline CDR1 reads MNHEY; CDR2 reads SVGAGI. V was cut by 6 bases and J by 7 bases, with 18 bases left in between. The CDR3: CASRTGLGGTGYTF. DNA of the CDR3: TGTGCCAGCAGAACCGGATTGGGGGGAACTGGCTACACCTTC.

V is TRBV20-1 and J is TRBJ2-7; TRBD2 is a possible D gene (6 bases). The CDR3 covers 11 residues. The V end was cut by 0 bases, the J end by 7 bases, with 7 bases between. Germline assignment: CDR1 DFQATT and CDR2 SNEGSKA (reference sequence). CDR3 sequence reads: CSAREGGEQYF. The CDR3 DNA follows: TGCAGTGCTAGAGAGGGGGGAGAGCAGTACTTC.

The chain uses TRBV6-5 and TRBJ1-4; TRBD1 aligns across 10 bases. Unmatched junction bases numbered 0, after V lost 5 bases and J lost 0 bases. CDR1 is MNHEY and CDR2 is SVGAGI in the germline V gene. The CDR3 is made up of 15 amino acids. CDR3 residues: CASSGTGATNEKLFF. As DNA, the CDR3 is TGTGCCAGCAGTGGGACAGGGGCAACTAATGAAAAACTGTTTTTT.

The chain links TRBV18 to TRBJ1-6; unclear D gene. Germline V gives CDR1 KGHSH, CDR2 LQKENI. The ends were cut back, 2 bases at V and 6 bases at J, with 5 bases in the middle. There are 13 residues in the CDR3. CDR3 bases: TGTGCCAGCTCACCAGGCGGTAATTCACCCCTCCACTTT. Its translation: CASSPGGNSPLHF. Complete variable domain (other parts from reference TRBV18 and TRBJ1-6): NAGVMQNPRHLVRRRGQEARLRCSPMKGHSHVYWYRQLPEEGLKFMVYLQKENIIDESGMPKERFSAEFPKEGPSILRIQQVVRGDSAAYFCASSPGGNSPLHFGNGTRLTVT.

This clone has only one observation. The chain uses TRBV5-4 and TRBJ2-1; TRBD2 matches at 9 bases. The trim removed 5 bases at V and 7 bases at J, leaving 13 bases unmatched. This CDR3 contains 16 residues. CDR1 SGHNT and CDR2 YYREEE come from the germline V gene (reference sequence). CDR3: CASRTRGASGVNEQFF. The CDR3 bases are TGTGCCAGCAGGACTAGGGGTGCTAGCGGGGTGAATGAGCAGTTCTTC.

The chain employs TRBV25-1 and TRBJ2-6; D is ambiguous. The germline V and J ends were trimmed by 3 bases and 2 bases, with 11 bases remaining between them. The CDR3 contains 16 residues. Looked up from germline, CDR1 is MGHDK and CDR2 is SYGVNS. CDR3 coding DNA: TGTGCCAGCAGTGATAAGCAGGCCGCTGGGGCCAACGTCCTGACTTTC. It translates to CASSDKQAAGANVLTF. The full variable domain, in which reference TRBV25-1 and TRBJ2-6 provide the parts outside the CDR3, is EADIYQTPRYLVIGTGKKITLECSQTMGHDKMYWYQQDPGMELHLIHYSYGVNSTEKGDLSSESTVSRIRTEHFPLTLESARPSHTSQYLCASSDKQAAGANVLTFGAGSRLTVL.

The chain couples TRBV7-6 to TRBJ2-5; maybe TRBD2 (7 bases). TRBJ2-7 matches the DNA end more closely, so the J call is doubtful. The CDR3 is 13 residues long. The germline gives CDR1 SGHVS, CDR2 FNYEAQ. The CDR3 DNA sequence: TGTGCCAGCAGCCAAGGGGGGGACTACGAGCAGTACTTC. Protein product: CASSQGGDYEQYF.

The chain is built from TRBV28 and TRBJ1-1; TRBD1 aligns across 11 bases. Trimming removed 6 bases from V and 6 bases from J; junction bases left unmatched: 6. CDR1 MDHEN and CDR2 SYDVKM come from the germline V gene. The CDR3 extends over 14 amino acids. The CDR3 spells CASRTGQGVAEAFF. CDR3 nucleotides: TGTGCCAGCAGGACGGGACAGGGGGTGGCTGAAGCTTTCTTT.

V gene TRBV7-9 combines with J gene TRBJ2-1; 11 bases align to TRBD2. Germline loops: CDR1 SEHNR, CDR2 FQNEAQ (reference sequence). CDR3 length: 16 residues. The V gene end was trimmed by 0 bases and the J gene end by 8 bases; junction bases not matched to a gene: 6. CDR3 coding DNA: TGTGCCAGCAGCTTAGCTTTAGCGGGGGGGCCGCATGAGCAGTTCTTC. Encoded protein: CASSLALAGGPHEQFF.

The chain has TRBV7-3 and TRBJ2-1; the match to TRBD2 covers 9 bases. The CDR3 has 15 residues. In germline, CDR1 is SGHTA, CDR2 FQGTGA. J lost 9 bases, V lost 5 bases, and 11 bases had no gene match. The CDR3 coding sequence is TGTGCCAGCAGCCCCGGTAGGACTAGCGAGGGTGAGCAGTTCTTC. It translates to CASSPGRTSEGEQFF.